Sequencing of this TCR beta chain was carried out in a study of tumor-infiltrating lymphocytes in primary liver carcinoma. About the study: Patients of both sexes were 30 to 69 years old. Sequencing of the samples generated roughly 3.5 to 7.13 million productive TCRbeta reads, with similar yields across tissue types.

On this clonotype itself: Its specificity is not known. Mismatch with germline at one junction end may stem from a read error.

Researchers drew blood RNA from unsorted whole blood and extracted germline DNA as well. General study points: Tumors carried a top-250-clone fraction significantly exceeding that of blood (p = 0.039). The overlap of tumor-adjacent and tumor-blood pairs was smaller than that of tumor region pairs.

Priming with a constant-region primer yielded TCR beta cDNA from about 500 ng total RNA. Slightly modified ARM-PCR served as the procedure for the TCR beta libraries. These libraries came from three rounds of nested multiplex PCR. Each CDR3 protein gets one entry after TCRdb re-called the multiplex PCR reads with MiXCR. The table lists 200,000 or so distinct CDR3 sequences, 65% of them singletons. The sequence was obtained from an older woman with primary liver carcinoma and hepatitis B virus infection. Sequencing was done on a sample of peripheral blood.

The CDR3: CASCYFLGQPQHF. Here the CDR3 DNA reads TGTGCCAGCTGTTACTTCCTGGGCCAGCCCCAGCATTTT. The chain joins TRBV6-5 to TRBJ1-5; the D is unclear. The CDR3 is made up of 13 amino acids. Germline V gives CDR1 MNHEY, CDR2 SVGAGI.